The source of this T cell receptor beta chain is a study of monozygotic twins with inflammatory bowel disease. The study, taken as a whole, reports: With inverse Simpson as the measure, TCRbeta diversity was lower in IBD patients than in healthy co-twins.

On this clonotype itself: Its antigen is currently unknown.

Reanalyzing the 5' RACE reads, TCRdb keeps one entry per CDR3 protein, without DNA. Its table records approximately 150,000 distinct CDR3 sequences. Each donor supplied less than 3 ml of blood. Researchers isolated total RNA from whole blood without sorting T cells. Sequenced material: blood. The receptor's source is a human donor with ulcerative colitis or Crohn's disease, or a healthy co-twin of an affected twin (not recorded which).

CDR3 sequence: CSAQGGTVIEAFF. The chain combines TRBV20-1 with TRBJ1-1; the D call from TCRdb, TRBD1, cannot be confirmed without DNA. The CDR3 length is 13 residues. Looked up from germline, CDR1 is DFQATT and CDR2 is SNEGSKA (reference sequence).